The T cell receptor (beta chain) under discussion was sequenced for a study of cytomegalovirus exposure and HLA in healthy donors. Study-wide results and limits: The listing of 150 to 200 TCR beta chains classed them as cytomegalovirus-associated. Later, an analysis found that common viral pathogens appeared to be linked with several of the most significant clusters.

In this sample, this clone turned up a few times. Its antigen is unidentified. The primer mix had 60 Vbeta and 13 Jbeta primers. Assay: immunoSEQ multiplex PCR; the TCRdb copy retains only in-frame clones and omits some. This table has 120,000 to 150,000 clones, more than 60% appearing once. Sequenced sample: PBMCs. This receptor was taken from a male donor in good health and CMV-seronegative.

CDR3 nucleotides: TGCGCCAGCAAAAGGACTGATGAACCGAATGAGCAGTTCTTC. Its protein is CASKRTDEPNEQFF. This chain connects TRBV5-1 to TRBJ2-1; possibly TRBD2 for D (5 bases). V was cut by 6 bases and J by 7 bases, with 17 bases left in between. The CDR3 covers 14 residues. CDR1 and CDR2 (germline): SGHRS, YFSETQ.